This is a list of T cell receptor beta chains from one sample in a study of beta chain features in type 1 diabetes. Sequencing was performed with immunoSEQ multiplex PCR; in TCRdb, only in-frame clones are kept and a portion is missing. The sample lists over 200,000 clones, roughly a tenth seen once, with about 0.018% in the top ten. The sequenced material came from naive CD4+ T cells from blood. The receptors here all came from a man in his thirties or forties with type 1 diabetes. The CDR3 runs from the conserved cysteine through the conserved F or W. D genes are given only for firm matches. Rows give clone size only sometimes, using once, few, many, or a class for an expanded clone.

CDR3aa: CASSTRQGAAETQYF
CDR3nt: TGTGCCAGCAGCACGAGACAGGGGGCGGCGGAGACCCAGTACTTC
v_gene: TRBV5-4
abundance: few
len: 15
j_gene: TRBJ2-5
d_gene: TRBD1

CDR3aa: CASSLDAGLQHF
CDR3nt: TGTGCCAGCAGCTTAGACGCGGGGCTCCAGCATTTT
v_gene: TRBV7-2
abundance: few
len: 12
j_gene: TRBJ1-5
d_gene: NA

CDR3aa: CAISELGRGKTQYF
CDR3nt: TGTGCCATCAGTGAGTTAGGGCGGGGGAAGACCCAGTACTTC
v_gene: TRBV10-3
abundance: NA
len: 14
j_gene: TRBJ2-5
d_gene: TRBD2

CDR3aa: CAWSGTGLSLHF
CDR3nt: TGTGCCTGGAGTGGCACAGGGTTGTCCCTCCACTTT
v_gene: TRBV30
abundance: NA
len: 12
j_gene: TRBJ1-6
d_gene: NA

CDR3aa: CATSREGARETQYF
CDR3nt: TGTGCCACCAGCAGAGAGGGGGCCAGAGAGACCCAGTACTTC
v_gene: TRBV15
abundance: few
len: 14
j_gene: TRBJ2-5
d_gene: NA

CDR3aa: CASIRDRNTGELFF
CDR3nt: TGTGCCAGCATTCGGGACAGAAACACCGGGGAGCTGTTTTTT
v_gene: TRBV2
abundance: NA
len: 14
j_gene: TRBJ2-2
d_gene: TRBD1

CDR3aa: CASRASGGNEQFF
CDR3nt: TGTGCCAGCAGGGCTAGCGGGGGCAATGAGCAGTTCTTC
v_gene: TRBV4-2
abundance: few
len: 13
j_gene: TRBJ2-1
d_gene: TRBD2

CDR3aa: CASSLEGVYTF
CDR3nt: TGTGCCAGCAGCTTAGAGGGGGTCTACACCTTC
v_gene: TRBV9
abundance: NA
len: 11
j_gene: TRBJ1-2
d_gene: NA

CDR3aa: CASSLEPVSEGTEAFF
CDR3nt: TGCGCCAGCAGCTTGGAACCAGTCTCAGAGGGCACTGAAGCTTTCTTT
v_gene: TRBV5-1
abundance: few
len: 16
j_gene: TRBJ1-1
d_gene: NA

CDR3aa: CASSVDYGLETQYF
CDR3nt: TGTGCCAGCAGCGTAGATTATGGACTCGAGACCCAGTACTTC
v_gene: TRBV9
abundance: few
len: 14
j_gene: TRBJ2-5
d_gene: NA

CDR3aa: CASSLQVFTEQFF
CDR3nt: TGTGCCAGCAGCTTACAGGTTTTCACTGAGCAGTTCTTC
v_gene: TRBV11-2
abundance: NA
len: 13
j_gene: TRBJ2-1
d_gene: NA

CDR3aa: CASSPPNVDEQFF
CDR3nt: TGTGCCAGCTCACCACCCAATGTAGATGAGCAGTTCTTC
v_gene: TRBV18
abundance: few
len: 13
j_gene: TRBJ2-1
d_gene: NA

CDR3aa: CASSQDVATNEKLFF
CDR3nt: TGTGCCAGCAGCCAAGATGTCGCAACTAATGAAAAACTGTTTTTT
v_gene: TRBV4-2
abundance: NA
len: 15
j_gene: TRBJ1-4
d_gene: NA

CDR3aa: CASRPRQDLLFYGYTF
CDR3nt: TGTGCCAGCAGACCCCGACAGGACTTGTTATTCTATGGCTACACCTTC
v_gene: TRBV2
abundance: few
len: 16
j_gene: TRBJ1-2
d_gene: NA

CDR3aa: CATSRDRVYEQYF
CDR3nt: TGTGCCACCAGCAGAGACAGGGTCTACGAGCAGTACTTC
v_gene: TRBV15
abundance: few
len: 13
j_gene: TRBJ2-7
d_gene: NA

CDR3aa: CSVEFGTMNTEAFF
CDR3nt: TGCAGCGTTGAGTTTGGGACTATGAACACTGAAGCTTTCTTT
v_gene: TRBV29-1
abundance: NA
len: 14
j_gene: TRBJ1-1
d_gene: NA

CDR3aa: CASTPRTVLGDEQFF
CDR3nt: TGTGCCAGCACCCCGCGGACAGTCCTGGGCGATGAGCAGTTCTTC
v_gene: TRBV28
abundance: NA
len: 15
j_gene: TRBJ2-1
d_gene: NA

CDR3aa: CASSPTRDSIETQYF
CDR3nt: TGTGCCAGCAGTCCTACCCGGGACAGCATAGAGACCCAGTACTTC
v_gene: TRBV7-2
abundance: few
len: 15
j_gene: TRBJ2-5
d_gene: TRBD1

CDR3aa: CASSPSGENEKLFF
CDR3nt: TGTGCCAGCTCACCAAGTGGGGAGAATGAAAAACTGTTTTTT
v_gene: TRBV18
abundance: few
len: 14
j_gene: TRBJ1-4
d_gene: NA

CDR3aa: CSVPDRVNTEAFF
CDR3nt: TGCAGCGTTCCCGACAGGGTTAACACTGAAGCTTTCTTT
v_gene: TRBV29-1
abundance: few
len: 13
j_gene: TRBJ1-1
d_gene: TRBD1

CDR3aa: CASSYDGLNEQFF
CDR3nt: TGTGCCAGCAGTTATGACGGACTGAATGAGCAGTTCTTC
v_gene: TRBV6-5
abundance: NA
len: 13
j_gene: TRBJ2-1
d_gene: NA

CDR3aa: CASSQGAASRGSSPLHF
CDR3nt: TGCGCCAGCAGCCAAGGGGCAGCGAGCAGGGGCAGTTCACCCCTCCACTTT
v_gene: TRBV4-3
abundance: NA
len: 17
j_gene: TRBJ1-6
d_gene: NA

CDR3aa: CASSLLQGQSTGGANVLTF
CDR3nt: TGTGCCAGCAGCTTGCTCCAGGGTCAATCTACTGGGGGGGCCAACGTCCTGACTTTC
v_gene: TRBV5-4
abundance: few
len: 19
j_gene: TRBJ2-6
d_gene: NA

CDR3aa: CASRPYGIGRETQYF
CDR3nt: TGTGCCAGCCGCCCCTACGGGATTGGGCGGGAGACCCAGTACTTC
v_gene: TRBV28
abundance: NA
len: 15
j_gene: TRBJ2-5
d_gene: NA

CDR3aa: CASSLPEERMEQFF
CDR3nt: TGTGCCAGCAGTCTTCCTGAAGAGCGGATGGAGCAGTTCTTC
v_gene: TRBV6-6
abundance: NA
len: 14
j_gene: TRBJ2-1
d_gene: NA

CDR3aa: CASSFDRGVNNEQFF
CDR3nt: TGTGCCAGCAGTTTCGACAGGGGTGTAAACAATGAGCAGTTCTTC
v_gene: TRBV6-5
abundance: NA
len: 15
j_gene: TRBJ2-1
d_gene: TRBD1

CDR3aa: CASSRRDRGPYEQYF
CDR3nt: TGTGCCAGCAGTCGACGGGACAGGGGACCTTACGAGCAGTACTTC
v_gene: TRBV9
abundance: few
len: 15
j_gene: TRBJ2-7
d_gene: TRBD1

CDR3aa: CASSLGLNNEQFF
CDR3nt: TGCGCCAGCAGCTTGGGGCTGAACAATGAGCAGTTCTTC
v_gene: TRBV5-1
abundance: few
len: 13
j_gene: TRBJ2-1
d_gene: NA

CDR3aa: CASSEGGRGGYTF
CDR3nt: TGCGCCAGCAGTGAAGGGGGCAGGGGTGGCTACACCTTC
v_gene: TRBV10-2
abundance: NA
len: 13
j_gene: TRBJ1-2
d_gene: TRBD1

CDR3aa: CASTPAGDQETQYF
CDR3nt: TGTGCCAGCACCCCCGCAGGGGATCAAGAGACCCAGTACTTC
v_gene: TRBV28
abundance: few
len: 14
j_gene: TRBJ2-5
d_gene: NA

CDR3aa: CASSWAAHTGELFF
CDR3nt: TGTGCCAGCAGCTGGGCAGCCCACACCGGGGAGCTGTTTTTT
v_gene: TRBV7-3
abundance: NA
len: 14
j_gene: TRBJ2-2
d_gene: NA

CDR3aa: CSARTSGDTDTQYF
CDR3nt: TGCAGCGCCCGGACTAGCGGGGACACAGATACGCAGTATTTT
v_gene: TRBV29-1
abundance: few
len: 14
j_gene: TRBJ2-3
d_gene: TRBD2

CDR3aa: CASRPGTGGGEQYF
CDR3nt: TGTGCCAGCAGGCCTGGGACAGGGGGCGGAGAGCAGTACTTC
v_gene: TRBV28
abundance: few
len: 14
j_gene: TRBJ2-7
d_gene: TRBD1

CDR3aa: CASTLGREQYF
CDR3nt: TGTGCCAGCACCCTTGGGAGGGAGCAGTACTTC
v_gene: TRBV28
abundance: few
len: 11
j_gene: TRBJ2-7
d_gene: NA

CDR3aa: CAWSLRGGNTIYF
CDR3nt: TGTGCCTGGAGCCTCCGGGGTGGAAACACCATATATTTT
v_gene: TRBV30
abundance: NA
len: 13
j_gene: TRBJ1-3
d_gene: NA

CDR3aa: CASSFRTSGDWNNEQFF
CDR3nt: TGTGCCAGCAGCTTCAGGACTAGCGGGGATTGGAACAATGAGCAGTTCTTC
v_gene: TRBV5-4
abundance: few
len: 17
j_gene: TRBJ2-1
d_gene: TRBD2

CDR3aa: CASSWGQPSGGYTF
CDR3nt: TGTGCCAGCAGTTGGGGACAGCCGTCTGGTGGCTACACCTTC
v_gene: TRBV6-6
abundance: NA
len: 14
j_gene: TRBJ1-2
d_gene: TRBD1

CDR3aa: CASSRQGYYEQYF
CDR3nt: TGTGCCAGCAGTAGACAGGGTTACTACGAGCAGTACTTC
v_gene: TRBV2
abundance: NA
len: 13
j_gene: TRBJ2-7
d_gene: TRBD1

CDR3aa: CASSRNSGGGTDTQYF
CDR3nt: TGTGCCAGCAGCAGAAATAGCGGGGGCGGGACAGATACGCAGTATTTT
v_gene: TRBV5-4
abundance: NA
len: 16
j_gene: TRBJ2-3
d_gene: TRBD2

CDR3aa: CASSVGQGYGDTQYF
CDR3nt: TGTGCCAGCAGTGTGGGACAGGGGTATGGGGATACGCAGTATTTT
v_gene: TRBV2
abundance: few
len: 15
j_gene: TRBJ2-3
d_gene: TRBD1

CDR3aa: CASSLVGGETQYF
CDR3nt: TGTGCCAGCAGCTTGGTAGGCGGGGAGACCCAGTACTTC
v_gene: TRBV5-4
abundance: NA
len: 13
j_gene: TRBJ2-5
d_gene: NA

CDR3aa: CASSASSLAGGGYRQYF
CDR3nt: TGTGCCAGCAGCGCTTCATCGCTAGCGGGGGGTGGGTATAGGCAGTATTTT
v_gene: TRBV9
abundance: NA
len: 17
j_gene: TRBJ2-3
d_gene: TRBD2

CDR3aa: CASSRGSNQPQHF
CDR3nt: TGTGCCAGCTCTAGGGGCTCCAATCAGCCCCAGCATTTT
v_gene: TRBV9
abundance: few
len: 13
j_gene: TRBJ1-5
d_gene: NA

CDR3aa: CASGASPGTPQVHEQYF
CDR3nt: TGCGCCAGCGGCGCCTCTCCCGGGACACCTCAAGTCCACGAGCAGTACTTC
v_gene: TRBV5-1
abundance: NA
len: 17
j_gene: TRBJ2-7
d_gene: NA

CDR3aa: CASSRTGEETQYF
CDR3nt: TGTGCCAGCAGCCGGACAGGGGAAGAGACCCAGTACTTC
v_gene: TRBV7-9
abundance: NA
len: 13
j_gene: TRBJ2-5
d_gene: TRBD1

CDR3aa: CASSQKPPIQETQYF
CDR3nt: TGCGCCAGCAGCCAAAAGCCCCCGATCCAAGAGACCCAGTACTTC
v_gene: TRBV4-3
abundance: NA
len: 15
j_gene: TRBJ2-5
d_gene: NA

CDR3aa: CASSLRGVTGNEQFF
CDR3nt: TGTGCCAGCAGCTTACGCGGGGTCACGGGCAATGAGCAGTTCTTC
v_gene: TRBV7-9
abundance: NA
len: 15
j_gene: TRBJ2-1
d_gene: NA

CDR3aa: CASSLGMGWGESSYNEQFF
CDR3nt: TGTGCCAGCAGCTTAGGGATGGGGTGGGGGGAGAGCTCCTACAATGAGCAGTTCTTC
v_gene: TRBV7-2
abundance: few
len: 19
j_gene: TRBJ2-1
d_gene: NA

CDR3aa: CASRRRQGNYEQYF
CDR3nt: TGTGCCAGCAGGAGAAGACAGGGCAACTACGAGCAGTACTTC
v_gene: TRBV2
abundance: few
len: 14
j_gene: TRBJ2-7
d_gene: TRBD1